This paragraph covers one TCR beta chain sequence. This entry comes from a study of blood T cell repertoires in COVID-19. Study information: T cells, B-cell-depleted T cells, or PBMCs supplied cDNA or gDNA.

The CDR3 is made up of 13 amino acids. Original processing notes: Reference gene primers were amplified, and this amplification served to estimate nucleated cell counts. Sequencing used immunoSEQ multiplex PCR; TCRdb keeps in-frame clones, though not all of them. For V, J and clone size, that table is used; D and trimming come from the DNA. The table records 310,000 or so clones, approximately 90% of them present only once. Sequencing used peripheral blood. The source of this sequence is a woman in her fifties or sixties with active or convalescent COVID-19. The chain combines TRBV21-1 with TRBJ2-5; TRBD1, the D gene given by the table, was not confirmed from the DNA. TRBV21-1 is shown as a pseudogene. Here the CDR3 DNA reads TGTGCCAGGCCGACAGGGGTACAAGAGACCCAGTACTTC. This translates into CARPTGVQETQYF.